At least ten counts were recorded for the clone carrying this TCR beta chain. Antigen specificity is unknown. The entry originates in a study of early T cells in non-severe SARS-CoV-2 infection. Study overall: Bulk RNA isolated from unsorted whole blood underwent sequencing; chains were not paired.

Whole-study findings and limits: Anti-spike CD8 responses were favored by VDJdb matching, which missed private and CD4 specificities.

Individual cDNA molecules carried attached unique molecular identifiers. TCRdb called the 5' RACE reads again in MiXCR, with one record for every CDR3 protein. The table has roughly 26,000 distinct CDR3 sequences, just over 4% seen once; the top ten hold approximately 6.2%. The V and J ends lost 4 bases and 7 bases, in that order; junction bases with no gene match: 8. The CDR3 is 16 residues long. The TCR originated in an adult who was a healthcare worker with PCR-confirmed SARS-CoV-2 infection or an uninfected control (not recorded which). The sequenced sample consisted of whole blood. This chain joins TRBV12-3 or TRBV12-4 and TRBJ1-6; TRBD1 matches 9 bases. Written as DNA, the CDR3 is TGTGCCAGCAGTTGGGGGACAGGGAGATTGAATTCACCCCTCCACTTT. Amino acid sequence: CASSWGTGRLNSPLHF.